The subject of this entry is one T cell receptor (beta chain). Its antigen is undetermined. V lost 6 bases, J lost 3 bases, and 8 bases lay in between. This CDR3 contains 12 residues. CDR1 LNHDA and CDR2 SQIVND come from the germline V gene (reference sequence). This sample stems from a study of T cell repertoires in ileal Crohn's disease. Study-level information: Operated complications were stricturing disease (approximately 60%) and penetrating disease (around 39%). Study outcomes and limitations: Clonal expansions were more frequent in active smokers than non-smokers at surgery.

Sequencing was performed with immunoSEQ multiplex PCR; in TCRdb, only in-frame clones are kept and a portion is missing. The table has about 7,900 clones, around 78% seen once. Adults with ileal or ileocolonic Crohn's disease and an indication for resection were eligible. The sequence came from an adult with Crohn's disease. Sequenced: ileal tissue. The chain employs TRBV19 and TRBJ1-1; possible D gene TRBD1, 5 bases. The CDR3 loop reads CASREGYTEAFF. CDR3 DNA: TGTGCCAGTAGGGAGGGGTACACTGAAGCTTTCTTT.